This T cell receptor beta chain was documented in a study of blood T cells in healthy people across ages. PCR was performed a second time for about 7 to 11 cycles using a sample-barcoded 5' primer and a J-beta primer mix. Each cDNA molecule, via a template-switch adaptor with 12 random nucleotides, was tagged. Each CDR3 protein is one row after TCRdb ran MiXCR on the 5' RACE reads. The table has 850,000 to 1,100,000 distinct CDR3 sequences, around two fifths seen once. About this clonotype: Its antigen is as yet unknown. A read error may produce the germline difference seen at one junction end.

Overall study results and limits: Unsorted PBMCs prevented conclusive naive versus antigen-experienced comparison. Age showed a roughly linear inverse relationship with TCR beta diversity per million T cells.

The germline gives CDR1 SEHNR, CDR2 FQNEAQ (reference sequence). The CDR3 has 13 residues. There were healthy Caucasian individuals from Russia, aged roughly 6 to 100, serving as donors. Sequencing was done on a sample of blood. The chain couples TRBV7-9 to TRBJ1-4; D remains unclear. The receptor was isolated from a man younger than 30 in good health. As DNA, the CDR3 is TGTGCCAGCAGCGTAGCCGGTAGTGAAAAACTGTTTTTT. Protein product: CASSVAGSEKLFF.